This TCR beta chain was obtained from a study of T-cell memory formation after mild COVID-19. Study as a whole: Clustering of TCRs was largely donor specific.

A single record per CDR3 protein comes from TCRdb applying MiXCR to the 5' RACE reads. The top ten clones hold around 20% of a sample with some 320,000 distinct CDR3 sequences, around a sixth of them seen once. This clonotype was observed a few times. Per germline, CDR1 MNHEY and CDR2 SVGEGT. V was pared by 6 bases and J by 6 bases, with 5 bases of the junction left unmatched. The CDR3 contains 14 residues. V usage is TRBV6-2 or TRBV6-3 and J usage is TRBJ2-1, with 10 bases identical to TRBD2. The TCR comes from a man between 18 and 29 years old who had mild COVID-19 (a few samples of this study predate the infection). Cell type and time point are not known. The sequencing sample was made of PBMCs or a T cell subset sorted from them (not recorded which). The CDR3 loop is CASSPSGGINEQFF. For the CDR3, the DNA is TGTGCCAGCAGCCCTAGCGGGGGTATCAATGAGCAGTTCTTC.